Listed below are T cell receptor beta chains from one sample, sequenced in a study of T cell repertoires in cytomegalovirus infection. These receptors are not linked to any known antigen. Using its own MiXCR run on the reads, TCRdb lists one record per CDR3 protein. The top ten hold around 15% of the sample, which has about 920,000 distinct CDR3 sequences, about 33% seen once. The material sequenced was cultured CD8+ T cells from PBMCs, taken from culture after CMV antigen stimulation. Receptors originate from a human donor in good health (CMV status not recorded). Some clones in this sample may be carry-over from other donors' samples. Each CDR3 is given with its conserved first and last residue. A D gene is named only where the DNA matches it firmly. Clone size, where shown, is once, few, many, or a class for clones that have expanded.

d_gene,v_gene,abundance,j_gene,CDR3nt,CDR3aa
-,TRBV11-2,few,TRBJ2-3,TGTGCCAGCAGCCGACTATCCCAGGGTACGCAGTATTTT,CASSRLSQGTQYF
-,TRBV12-3/TRBV12-4,-,TRBJ1-2,TGTGCCAGCAGTTTAGCGCCCTTGACCCCCCGGGATGGCTACACCTTC,CASSLAPLTPRDGYTF
-,TRBV18,few,TRBJ2-6,TGTGCCAGCTCACCAGCGGGCTCTGGGGCCAACGTCCTGACTTTC,CASSPAGSGANVLTF
-,TRBV27,-,TRBJ1-2,TGTGCCAGCAGTTTATCGGGGGAGCCCGGCTACACCTTC,CASSLSGEPGYTF
TRBD1,TRBV5-1,-,TRBJ2-3,TGCGCCAGCAGCTCATACTTGACAGGGGACCGACCAGATACGCAGTATTTT,CASSSYLTGDRPDTQYF
-,TRBV27,-,TRBJ2-7,TGTGCCAGCAGTTTAGGGGTTGACGGGGCCGAGCAGTACTTC,CASSLGVDGAEQYF
-,TRBV11-2,many,TRBJ1-1,TGTGCCAGCAGCTTAGACTGGGGACTGAACACTGAAGCTTTCTTT,CASSLDWGLNTEAFF
TRBD2,TRBV7-6,-,TRBJ2-3,TGTGCCAGCAGCACCCGGGGGGGGCCCCTCGGGGATACGCAGTATTTT,CASSTRGGPLGDTQYF
-,TRBV25-1,few,TRBJ1-1,TGTGCCAGCAGTGATAGGTACAGTGAAGCTTTCTTT,CASSDRYSEAFF
TRBD1,TRBV12-3/TRBV12-4,many,TRBJ2-5,TGTGCCAGCAGTCGCGGACAGGGGGCGGCGGAGACCCAGTACTTC,CASSRGQGAAETQYF
-,TRBV7-4,few,TRBJ1-4,TGTGCCAGCTCCCTGGAAGGGTTACCGGTGTTTTTT,CASSLEGLPVFF
TRBD2,TRBV7-9,many,TRBJ2-3,TGTGCCAGCAGCTCAAGACTAGCGGGGGAAGTAGATACGCAGTATTTT,CASSSRLAGEVDTQYF
-,TRBV7-2,many,TRBJ1-1,TGTGCCAGCAGCCCTACTATGTTCGTCTTT,CASSPTMFVF
-,TRBV7-2,many,TRBJ2-1,TGTGCCAGCAGCTTAAAAGTCAATGAGCAGTTCTTC,CASSLKVNEQFF
-,TRBV4-1,-,TRBJ1-1,TGCGCCAGCAGCCAGGACCCCGGGCCGGGCACTGAAGCTTTCTTT,CASSQDPGPGTEAFF
TRBD2,TRBV10-1,once,TRBJ2-1,TGCGCCAGCAGTGATTTAGCGGGGGGCCTCTCCGATGAGCAGTTCTTC,CASSDLAGGLSDEQFF
-,TRBV10-1,-,TRBJ2-1,TGCGCCAGCAGTGAAGAGATGACGGGATCTGATGAGCAGTTCTTC,CASSEEMTGSDEQFF
TRBD1,TRBV25-1,-,TRBJ1-4,TGTGCCAGCAGTGGGGGACAGGGGTATGAAAAACTGTTTTTT,CASSGGQGYEKLFF
TRBD1,TRBV11-2,-,TRBJ1-3,TGTGCCACCCGAAAATGGGACAGAACACTCATCTCTGGAAACACCATATATTTT,CATRKWDRTLISGNTIYF
TRBD1,TRBV12-5,few,TRBJ1-2,TGTGCTAGTGGTTTCCAGGGGGCCCCAACTAACTATGGCTACACCTTC,CASGFQGAPTNYGYTF
-,TRBV5-1,once,TRBJ1-4,TGCGCCAGCAGCCGGAACCCACTGCCCGGGGCTAATGAAAAACTGTTTTTT,CASSRNPLPGANEKLFF
-,TRBV6-2/TRBV6-3,-,TRBJ2-7,TGTGCGAGCAAGGGGGAGTGGAGATGGGACGAGCAGTACTTC,CASKGEWRWDEQYF
TRBD1,TRBV5-1,-,TRBJ2-3,TGCGCCAGCAGCAGCCGGGACAGGGGAGATACGCAGTATTTT,CASSSRDRGDTQYF
-,TRBV7-9,few,TRBJ2-1,TGTGCCAGCAGCTGGGACGACAATGAGCAGTTCTTC,CASSWDDNEQFF
-,TRBV29-1,few,TRBJ2-1,TGCAGCGTGGACCCCGGGACATTCAATGAGCAGTTCTTC,CSVDPGTFNEQFF
-,TRBV15,few,TRBJ1-6,TGTGCCACCAGCAGGGACGGTTCACCCCTCCACTTT,CATSRDGSPLHF
-,TRBV7-2,many,TRBJ1-2,TGTGCCAGCAGCTTAGATCAGGGCCACTATGGCTACACCTTC,CASSLDQGHYGYTF
-,TRBV12-3/TRBV12-4,-,TRBJ2-5,TGTGCCAGCAGGTTACAGATCAGGGGTCCTCTGGGGACCCAGTACTTC,CASRLQIRGPLGTQYF
TRBD2,TRBV12-3/TRBV12-4,many,TRBJ2-3,TGTGCCAGCAGTTTTATAGCGGGGGAGAGCACAGATACGCAGTATTTT,CASSFIAGESTDTQYF
-,TRBV6-5,-,TRBJ2-1,TGTGCCAGCAGTTCGCTAATCTCGACCAGCTCCTACAATGAGCAGTTCTTC,CASSSLISTSSYNEQFF
-,TRBV11-3,few,TRBJ2-1,TGTGCCAGCAGCACCGAGGGTAGCCCCAATGAGCAGTTCTTC,CASSTEGSPNEQFF
-,TRBV7-3,-,TRBJ2-7,TGTGCCAGCAGCTTAGATGCAGCCGCGGAGTACTTC,CASSLDAAAEYF
-,TRBV4-1,-,TRBJ2-7,TGCGCCAGCAGCCTGTACTCCTCCGACTGGGAATACGAGCAGTACTTC,CASSLYSSDWEYEQYF
-,TRBV27,-,TRBJ2-7,TGTGCCAGCAGGGGGTTCTCCTACGAGCAGTACTTC,CASRGFSYEQYF
-,TRBV27,-,TRBJ2-2,TGTGCCAGCGGGGAATCGAACACCGGGGAGCTGTTTTTT,CASGESNTGELFF
TRBD2,TRBV7-9,few,TRBJ2-5,TGTGCCAGCAGCCCTCCCGGAGCGGGGGGGGAGACCCAGTACTTC,CASSPPGAGGETQYF
TRBD2,TRBV11-2,many,TRBJ2-5,TGTGCCAGCAGCTTAGGGATAGCGGGGCACCAAGAGACCCAGTACTTC,CASSLGIAGHQETQYF
TRBD1,TRBV12-3/TRBV12-4,few,TRBJ1-1,TGTGCCAGCATCTTTCTCTTGGGACAGGGGGGCCCGAACACTGAAGCTTTCTTT,CASIFLLGQGGPNTEAFF
-,TRBV5-1,-,TRBJ1-5,TGCGCCAGCAGAAGTACCGGGTCGCCCAATCAGCCCCAGCATTTT,CASRSTGSPNQPQHF
TRBD1,TRBV3-1,-,TRBJ1-6,TGTGCCAGCACTAGGGGACAGGGCCATTCACCCCCCCACTTT,CASTRGQGHSPPHF
-,TRBV24-1,-,TRBJ1-5,TGTGCCACCAGTGATTTTAAAGGAGTTCAGCCCCAGCATTTT,CATSDFKGVQPQHF